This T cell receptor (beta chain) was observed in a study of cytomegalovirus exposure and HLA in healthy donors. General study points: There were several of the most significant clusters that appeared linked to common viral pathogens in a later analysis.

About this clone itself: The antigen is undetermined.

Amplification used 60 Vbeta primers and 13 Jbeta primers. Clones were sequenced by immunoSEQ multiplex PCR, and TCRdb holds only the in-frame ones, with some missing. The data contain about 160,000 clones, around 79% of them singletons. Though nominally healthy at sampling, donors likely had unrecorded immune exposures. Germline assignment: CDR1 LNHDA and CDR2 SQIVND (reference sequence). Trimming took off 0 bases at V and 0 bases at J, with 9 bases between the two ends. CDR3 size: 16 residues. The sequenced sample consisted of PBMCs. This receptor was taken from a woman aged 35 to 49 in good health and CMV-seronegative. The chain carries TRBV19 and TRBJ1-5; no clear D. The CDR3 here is CASSIEADYSNQPQHF. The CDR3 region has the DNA TGTGCCAGTAGTATAGAGGCAGATTATAGCAATCAGCCCCAGCATTTT.